The 26 T cell receptor beta chains given below trace back to one sample, sequenced in a study of CD8+CD57+ T cells in acquired aplastic anemia. Patients picked for sequencing had shown CD8+CD57+ cell expansion detected by flow cytometry. The template for TCR beta VDJ and CDR3 sequence profiling was genomic DNA. MiXCR, run by TCRdb on the reads, gives a single entry per CDR3 protein. The repertoire holds 220,000 or so distinct CDR3 sequences, with less than 75% as singletons. The sequencing input was sorted CD4+, CD8+, or CD8+CD57+ T cells (not recorded which) from PBMCs. The receptors were sampled from a human donor with aplastic anemia.

This clonotype was detected once. This rearrangement joins TRBV5-1 to TRBJ1-2; TRBD1 agrees at 9 bases. This CDR3 contains 17 residues. Germline assignment: CDR1 SGHRS and CDR2 YFSETQ. J was trimmed by 3 bases and V by 4 bases; bases with no gene match: 13. Here the CDR3 DNA reads TGCGCCAGCAGCGGAGAAATCGGACAGGGGCACCACTATGGCTACACCTTC. This encodes CASSGEIGQGHHYGYTF.

The chain carries TRBV20-1 and TRBJ2-1, with 7 bases fitting TRBD2. Trimming cost V 6 bases and J 6 bases; bases outside gene matches: 8. The CDR3 consists of 13 residues. Germline V CDR1 and CDR2: DFQATT, SNEGSKA (reference sequence). DNA for the CDR3: TGCAGTGCGAGCGGGACCCCTGGCAATGAGCAGTTCTTC. Its protein product is CSASGTPGNEQFF.

A few counts support this clonotype. The rearrangement links TRBV7-3 to TRBJ2-3, with 10 bases lining up with TRBD1. CDR3 size: 14 residues. Germline V lookup: CDR1 SGHTA, CDR2 FQGTGA. V shed 7 bases, J shed 8 bases, and the junction held 9 bases outside the gene matches. CDR3: CASTLDRGFSTQYF. The CDR3, as DNA: TGTGCCAGCACCCTGGACAGGGGGTTCAGTACGCAGTATTTT.

The genes are TRBV12-3 or TRBV12-4 and TRBJ1-2; weak D call: TRBD1 (5 bases). This CDR3 region has 13 residues. Trimming left V 5 bases short and J 2 bases short, with 9 bases between. The CDR3 DNA follows: TGTGCCAGCAGTAGCCGGGACAACTATGGCTACACCTTC. This codes for CASSSRDNYGYTF.

The chain links TRBV20-1 to TRBJ2-1, with 12 bases matching TRBD2. V lost 3 bases and J lost 8; bases outside the gene matches: 14. This CDR3 is 17 amino acids long. In germline, CDR1 is DFQATT, CDR2 SNEGSKA (reference sequence). DNA of the CDR3: TGCAGTGCTAGTCTAGCGGGGGGGCCATGGCGTCGGGATGAGCAGTTCTTC. Translation gives CSASLAGGPWRRDEQFF.

The V and J genes are TRBV6-1 and TRBJ2-5; TRBD2 matches 7 bases. Per germline, CDR1 MNHNS and CDR2 SASEGT. The V and J ends lost 8 bases and 5 bases, in that order; junction bases with no gene match: 14. The CDR3 contains 15 residues. CDR3 region: CASRSSGLRTETQYF. The DNA of the CDR3 is TGTGCCAGCCGATCATCGGGACTACGGACGGAGACCCAGTACTTC.

In this sample, this clonotype turned up once. V and J are TRBV7-9 and TRBJ2-3; D might be TRBD1 or TRBD2, each matching 5 bases. Germline CDR1 is SEHNR and CDR2 is FQNEAQ (reference sequence). With 3 bases removed from V and 14 bases from J, the gap between germline ends came to 15 bases. The CDR3 is 12 residues long. CDR3 in DNA: TGTGCCAGCAGCTTTCTCGAGGGGTCTCGGTATTTT. Protein: CASSFLEGSRYF.

Turning to this clonotype: Sequence at one end of the junction differs from germline and may be a read error. The genes are TRBV20-1 and TRBJ2-1; TRBD2 agrees at 7 bases. The germline V gene encodes CDR1 DFQATT and CDR2 SNEGSKA (reference sequence). This CDR3 has 12 residues. This chain's CDR3 is CRGPLASHEQLF. In nucleotides, the CDR3 is TGCAGAGGACCACTAGCGTCGCATGAGCAGCTCTTC.

This clonotype was counted a single time. The CDR3 nucleotides are TGCAGTGCACCCGGGGGGGGGGGGGTATACGAGCAGTACTTC. This translates into CSAPGGGGVYEQYF. The J gene is TRBJ2-7, the V gene TRBV20-1; 8 nucleotides match TRBD2. V shed 6 bases, J shed 4 bases, and the junction held 11 bases outside the gene matches. The germline CDR1 and CDR2 sequences are DFQATT and SNEGSKA (reference sequence). This CDR3 is 14 amino acids long.

V and J are TRBV7-8 and TRBJ2-3; TRBD2 agrees at 10 bases. Germline-derived CDR1 and CDR2 are SGHVS and FQNEAQ. Trimming removed 5 bases from V and 6 bases from J; junction bases left unmatched: 11. This CDR3 spans 16 amino acids. The CDR3 bases are TGTGCCAGCAGCCCCACTCTAGCGGGGGACCTTGATACGCAGTATTTT. It codes for CASSPTLAGDLDTQYF.

The chain recombines TRBV28 with TRBJ2-7, with D tentatively TRBD1 (5 bases). The V end lost 6 bases, the J end lost 5 bases, and 11 bases lay between the germline ends. The CDR3 is 12 residues long. Germline lookup yields CDR1 MDHEN and CDR2 SYDVKM. The CDR3 reads CASRQGNHEQYF. CDR3 coding DNA: TGTGCCAGCAGGCAGGGTAACCACGAGCAGTACTTC.

This chain connects TRBV9 to TRBJ2-5, with TRBD2 identical over 10 bases. Germline loops: CDR1 SGDLS, CDR2 YYNGEE. The CDR3 contains 16 residues. V was pared by 0 bases and J by 5 bases, with 7 bases of the junction left unmatched. In DNA, the CDR3 is TGTGCCAGCAGCGTAGGAGGACTAGCGGTGGTGGAGACCCAGTACTTC. This sequence encodes CASSVGGLAVVETQYF.

This clonotype was seen a handful of times. This CDR3 reads CASSEYGGEYPYNEQFF. The CDR3 coding sequence is TGTGCCAGCAGTGAATACGGGGGAGAATATCCCTACAATGAGCAGTTCTTC. The chain employs TRBV25-1 and TRBJ2-1; D might be TRBD2 (6 bases). The CDR3 spans 17 residues. V dropped 0 bases and J dropped 2 bases, with 14 bases sitting between them. Per germline, CDR1 MGHDK and CDR2 SYGVNS.

The chain has TRBV7-2 and TRBJ2-1, with D possibly matching TRBD1 (5 bases). The V and J ends lost 9 bases and 5 bases respectively, with 17 bases between them. The CDR3 covers 14 residues. Germline V CDR1 and CDR2: SGHTA, FQGNSA. The CDR3 spells CASSTGRENNEQFF. The CDR3 DNA reads TGTGCCAGTAGTACAGGACGAGAAAACAATGAGCAGTTCTTC.

The gene calls are TRBV9 and TRBJ1-5, with TRBD1 identical over 10 bases. The germline V gene encodes CDR1 SGDLS and CDR2 YYNGEE. Trimming took 3 bases from V and 6 from J; bases not matched to a gene: 3. The CDR3 is made up of 14 amino acids. CDR3 loop: CASSETGGGQPQHF. In nucleotides, the CDR3 is TGTGCCAGCAGCGAGACAGGGGGCGGTCAGCCCCAGCATTTT.

V and J are TRBV20-1 and TRBJ1-6, with 8 bases matching TRBD1. Per germline, CDR1 DFQATT and CDR2 SNEGSKA (reference sequence). Trimming cost V 5 bases and J 9 bases; bases outside gene matches: 6. This CDR3 region has 13 residues. CDR3 amino acids: CSAPDREGSPLHF. CDR3 bases: TGCAGTGCTCCGGACAGGGAGGGTTCACCCCTCCACTTT.

This chain uses TRBV20-1 with TRBJ2-3; the D is unclear. The CDR3 runs 11 residues. The germline V gene has CDR1 DFQATT and CDR2 SNEGSKA (reference sequence). The V end lost 6 bases, the J end lost 4 bases, and 8 bases lay between the germline ends. The CDR3 here is CSAPLADTQYF. Written as DNA, the CDR3 is TGCAGTGCGCCTCTAGCAGATACGCAGTATTTT.

The genes are TRBV7-9 and TRBJ2-7; 7 bases map to TRBD1. The CDR3 has 15 amino acids. J gave up 4 bases and V 2 bases, and 8 bases lay outside the gene matches. Germline V gene data show CDR1 as SEHNR and CDR2 as FQNEAQ (reference sequence). The CDR3 sequence: CASSLSGGFPYEQYF. CDR3 coding DNA: TGTGCCAGCAGCTTATCAGGGGGTTTTCCGTACGAGCAGTACTTC.

This clonotype was recorded a few times. V gene TRBV20-1 combines with J gene TRBJ2-5; a weak D match, TRBD1 (5 bases). This CDR3 has 12 residues. The ends were cut back, 6 bases at V and 2 bases at J, with 10 bases in the middle. Germline V gives CDR1 DFQATT, CDR2 SNEGSKA (reference sequence). The CDR3: CSAQGRQETQYF. The DNA for the CDR3 is TGCAGTGCGCAGGGTCGACAAGAGACCCAGTACTTC.

There are a few counts of this clonotype. V gene TRBV2 combines with J gene TRBJ2-6, with D perhaps TRBD1 or TRBD2 (5 bases each). CDR3 length: 15 residues. CDR1 and CDR2 from the germline V gene are SNHLY and FYNNEI. Deletions cut 6 bases from V and 4 bases from J, with 13 bases between. CDR3 loop: CASRDDGTGANVLTF. DNA of the CDR3: TGTGCCAGCAGGGATGATGGGACCGGGGCCAACGTCCTGACTTTC.

This chain links TRBV5-1 with TRBJ1-2; possibly TRBD1 for D (5 bases). Trimming took 0 bases from V and 6 from J, leaving 9 bases between them. The CDR3 runs to 13 residues. Germline-derived CDR1 and CDR2 are SGHRS and YFSETQ. In DNA form, the CDR3 reads TGCGCCAGCAGCTTGGAACAGGTCAATGGCTACACCTTC. It encodes CASSLEQVNGYTF.

This chain links TRBV28 with TRBJ1-5; D might be TRBD1 (6 bases). The V gene's germline CDR1 is MDHEN and CDR2 SYDVKM. Deletions cut 8 bases from V and 4 bases from J, with 18 bases between. The CDR3 consists of 15 residues. The CDR3 reads CASGESGAMNQPQHF. The CDR3 DNA reads as TGTGCCAGCGGTGAATCGGGGGCCATGAATCAGCCCCAGCATTTT.

The chain links TRBV7-9 to TRBJ2-4, with 9 positions matching TRBD1. The assigned J gene may be wrong: the sequence end matches TRBJ2-7 better. Germline values: CDR1 SEHNR, CDR2 FQNEAQ (reference sequence). The CDR3 consists of 14 residues. The CDR3, as DNA: TGTGCCAGCACCAAGGGACAGGGTCCCTACGAGCAGTACTTC. Its protein product is CASTKGQGPYEQYF.

This clonotype was found a few times. The chain has TRBV29-1 and TRBJ2-7, with D hard to call. Germline-derived CDR1 and CDR2 are SQVTM and ANQGSEA. Trimming removed 2 bases from V and 2 bases from J, with 7 bases in between. The CDR3 consists of 12 residues. The CDR3 region is CSVEQETYEQYF. The CDR3 DNA reads as TGCAGCGTTGAACAGGAGACCTACGAGCAGTACTTC.

The chain has TRBV5-1 and TRBJ2-7; maybe TRBD2 (5 bases). Trimming took 4 bases from V and 4 from J, leaving 18 bases between them. Germline assignment: CDR1 SGHRS and CDR2 YFSETQ. The CDR3 is 15 amino acids. CDR3 protein: CASSELRGLPYEQYF. CDR3 DNA sequence: TGCGCCAGCAGCGAACTTCGGGGTCTCCCTTACGAGCAGTACTTC.

This clonotype has just a few counts. The CDR3 protein is CASSPGLAEYF. The CDR3 DNA reads as TGTGCCAGCAGTCCTGGACTAGCCGAGTACTTC. The V and J genes are TRBV6-6 and TRBJ2-5, with 8 bases that match TRBD2. The trim removed 5 bases at V and 12 bases at J, leaving 5 bases unmatched. The length of the CDR3 is 11 residues. The germline gives CDR1 MNHNY, CDR2 SVGAGI (reference sequence).